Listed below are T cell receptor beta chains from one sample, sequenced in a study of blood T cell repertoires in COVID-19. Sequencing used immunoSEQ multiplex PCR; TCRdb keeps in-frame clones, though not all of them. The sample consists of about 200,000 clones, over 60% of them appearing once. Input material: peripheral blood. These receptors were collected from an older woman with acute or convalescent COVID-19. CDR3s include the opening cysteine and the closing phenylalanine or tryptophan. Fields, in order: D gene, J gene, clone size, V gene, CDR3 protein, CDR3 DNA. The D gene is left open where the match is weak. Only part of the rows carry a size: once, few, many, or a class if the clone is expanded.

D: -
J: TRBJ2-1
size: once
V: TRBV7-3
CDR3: CASSKRGGYNEQFF
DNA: TGTGCCAGCAGCAAAAGGGGGGGCTACAATGAGCAGTTCTTC

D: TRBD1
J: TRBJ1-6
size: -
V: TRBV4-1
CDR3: CASSRQGSSYNSPLHF
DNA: TGCGCCAGCAGCCGACAGGGGAGCTCCTATAATTCACCCCTCCACTTT

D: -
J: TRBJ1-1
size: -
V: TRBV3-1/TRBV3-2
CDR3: CASSQDAPGSIPAFF
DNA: TGTGCCAGCAGCCAAGATGCCCCAGGATCAATTCCGGCTTTCTTT

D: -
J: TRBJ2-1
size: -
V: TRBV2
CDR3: CASTLGVEQFF
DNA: TGTGCCAGCACCTTAGGGGTTGAGCAGTTCTTC

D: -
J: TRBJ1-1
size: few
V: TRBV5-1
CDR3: CASSLGAAGNTEAFF
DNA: TGCGCCAGCAGCTTAGGTGCAGCGGGGAACACTGAAGCTTTCTTT

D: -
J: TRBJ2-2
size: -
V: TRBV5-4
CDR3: CASSLPGSANTGELFF
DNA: TGTGCCAGCAGCTTGCCTGGTAGTGCGAACACCGGGGAGCTGTTTTTT

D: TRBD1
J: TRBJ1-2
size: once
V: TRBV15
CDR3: CATSRGTGGVYGYTF
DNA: TGTGCCACCAGCAGAGGTACAGGGGGGGTCTATGGCTACACCTTC

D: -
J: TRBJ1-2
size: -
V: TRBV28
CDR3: CASSFSGDYGYTF
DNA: TGTGCCAGCAGTTTTTCGGGGGATTATGGCTACACCTTC

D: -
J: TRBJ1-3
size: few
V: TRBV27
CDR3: CASSFAGSGNTIYF
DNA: TGTGCCAGCAGTTTCGCAGGCTCTGGAAACACCATATATTTT

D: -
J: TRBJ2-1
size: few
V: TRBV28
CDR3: CASSLATASYNEQFF
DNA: TGTGCCAGCAGTTTAGCGACAGCCTCCTACAATGAGCAGTTCTTC

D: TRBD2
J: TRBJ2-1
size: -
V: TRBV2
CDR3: CASSLSSGGVNEQFF
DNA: TGTGCCAGCAGCCTCTCTAGCGGAGGGGTGAATGAGCAGTTCTTC

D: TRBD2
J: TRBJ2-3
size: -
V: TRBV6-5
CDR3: CASRLAGEDTQYF
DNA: TGTGCCAGCAGACTAGCGGGAGAGGATACGCAGTATTTT

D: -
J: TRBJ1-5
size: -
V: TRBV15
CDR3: CATSRGGQGQQPQHF
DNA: TGTGCCACCAGCAGGGGGGGGCAGGGGCAACAGCCCCAGCATTTT

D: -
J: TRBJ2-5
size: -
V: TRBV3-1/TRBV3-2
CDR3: CASSPRQAPQETQYF
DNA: TGTGCCAGCAGCCCCCGGCAGGCTCCCCAAGAGACCCAGTACTTC

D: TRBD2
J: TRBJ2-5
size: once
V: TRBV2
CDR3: CASKLAGGQETQYF
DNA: TGTGCCAGCAAGCTAGCGGGAGGACAAGAGACCCAGTACTTC

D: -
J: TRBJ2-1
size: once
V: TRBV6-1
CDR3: CASSEAIQSYNEQFF
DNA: TGTGCCAGCAGTGAAGCAATACAGTCCTACAATGAGCAGTTCTTC

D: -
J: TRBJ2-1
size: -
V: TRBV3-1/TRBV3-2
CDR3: CATSSQGSYNEQFF
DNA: TGTGCCACTTCGTCACAGGGCTCCTACAATGAGCAGTTCTTC

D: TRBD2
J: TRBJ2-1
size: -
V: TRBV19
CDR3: CASSIALTSTNQFF
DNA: TGTGCCAGTAGTATAGCCCTGACTAGCACCAATCAGTTCTTC

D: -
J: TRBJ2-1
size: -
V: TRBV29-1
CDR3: CSVVGAEHYNEQFF
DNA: TGCAGCGTTGTAGGAGCGGAGCACTACAATGAGCAGTTCTTC

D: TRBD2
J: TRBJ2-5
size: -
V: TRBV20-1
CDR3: CSASPAGEGETQYF
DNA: TGCAGTGCTAGTCCAGCGGGAGAGGGAGAGACCCAGTACTTC

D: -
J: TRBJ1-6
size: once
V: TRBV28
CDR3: CASSSPDGGASSSYNSPLHF
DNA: TGTGCCAGCAGTTCCCCCGACGGGGGAGCCTCGAGCTCCTATAATTCACCCCTCCACTTT

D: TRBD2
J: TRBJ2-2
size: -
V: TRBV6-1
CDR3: CASSEGLAGANTGELFF
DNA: TGTGCCAGCAGTGAAGGACTAGCGGGAGCAAACACCGGGGAGCTGTTTTTT

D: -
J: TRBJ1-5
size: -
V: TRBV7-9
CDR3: CASDGGQGNQPQHF
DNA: TGTGCCAGCGATGGAGGGCAGGGCAATCAGCCCCAGCATTTT

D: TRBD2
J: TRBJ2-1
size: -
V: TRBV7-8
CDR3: CASSLIGGSYYNEQFF
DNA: TGTGCCAGCAGCTTAATCGGCGGGAGTTATTACAATGAGCAGTTCTTC

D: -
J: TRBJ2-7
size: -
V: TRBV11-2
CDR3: CASSFEGRTYEQYF
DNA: TGTGCCAGCAGCTTTGAAGGGAGGACCTACGAGCAGTACTTC

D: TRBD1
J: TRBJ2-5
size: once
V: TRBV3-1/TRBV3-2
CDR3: CASSQWTGGGETQYF
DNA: TGTGCCAGCAGCCAGTGGACAGGGGGTGGGGAGACCCAGTACTTC